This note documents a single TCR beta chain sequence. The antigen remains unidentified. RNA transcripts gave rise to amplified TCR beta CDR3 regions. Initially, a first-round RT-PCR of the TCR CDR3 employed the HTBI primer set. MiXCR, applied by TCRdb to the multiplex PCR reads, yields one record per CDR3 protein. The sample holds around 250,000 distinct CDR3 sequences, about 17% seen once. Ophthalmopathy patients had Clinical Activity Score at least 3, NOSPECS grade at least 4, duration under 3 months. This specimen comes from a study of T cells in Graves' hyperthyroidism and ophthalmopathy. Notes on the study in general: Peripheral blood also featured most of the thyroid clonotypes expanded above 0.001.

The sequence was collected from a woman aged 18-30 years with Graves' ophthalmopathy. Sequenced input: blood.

The CDR3, as DNA: TGTGCCAGCAGCTTAACGGCTAGCGGGGCAGTGGGAGATACGCAGTATTTT. This gives the protein CASSLTASGAVGDTQYF. This chain links TRBV7-3 with TRBJ2-3, with 9 bases matching TRBD2. CDR3 length equals 17 residues. V was clipped by 0 bases and J by 5 bases; unmatched bases: 9. Germline CDR1 SGHTA, CDR2 FQGTGA.